This T cell receptor (beta chain) originates from a study of blood T cell repertoires in COVID-19 (dated by TCRdb to the early 2020s). Study-level background: Collaborator samples came from the United States, Italy and Spain and covered acute and convalescent phases of COVID-19. Where HLA class I and class II types were available, the types were taken from metadata supplied by the sample provider, not from assay-based typing. A freely available public database, intended as a resource for researchers studying the immune response to SARS-CoV-2, is where the repertoires were released. A de-identified subject ID, COVID-19 status, age in years and sex were almost always included in the sample metadata. Subjects who had been exposed to COVID-19, were actively infected with it, or had recovered from it provided the deeply sampled blood TCRbeta repertoires that made up the dataset. Samples were obtained from the ongoing ImmuneRACE study (first 160 participants) and from 1,254 subjects provided by 6 global collaborators. The prospective study material was composed of cDNA or gDNA derived from T cells, B-cell-depleted T cells, or PBMCs. Results the study describes overall, beyond this receptor: The amount of clinical and demographic metadata varied by source and participant and was provided uncurated.

Trimming at the junction amounts to 9 bases on V and 3 bases on J, and the germline ends lie 9 bases apart. The cysteine opens and the phenylalanine closes a CDR3 of 13 amino acids. Only the CDR3 part of the read is kept: 39 bases, read in frame from the first base. Collaborating institutions collected whole blood in K2EDTA tubes following their own protocols. For TCRbeta analysis, collaborator samples were shipped as frozen whole blood, as isolated PBMCs, or as DNA extracted from either sample type. The immunoSEQ Assay, a bias-controlled multiplex PCR, was used to amplify TCRbeta CDR3 regions from genomic DNA. Per the authors' processing: Nucleated cell counts per sample were estimated from amplification of reference gene primers within the assay. To quantify the absolute abundance of each unique TCRbeta CDR3 rearrangement, sequence reads were collapsed and filtered. For each sample, productive Simpson clonality was calculated as the square root of Simpson's diversity index across productive rearrangements. TCRdb retrieved this table from immuneACCESS and kept in-frame rearrangements only. Not all clones are present; in checked studies, unresolved V genes account for under half, and no reason is known for the remainder. D and trimming were read from the DNA, whereas the V and J calls and clone size are those reported in that table. This sample is represented by roughly 63,000 clones; less than 80% of them were singletons. The ten largest make up over 25% of the sample.

Turning to this clone: Its antigen remains undetermined. One base away there is no much larger clone; base qualities are not given.

The chain joins TRBV12-3 or TRBV12-4 to TRBJ1-6; no D gene is confidently identified. Sequenced sample: peripheral blood. This clonotype was obtained from a human donor in a cohort sampled during active COVID-19. The CDR3 protein sequence reads: CASTEYYNSPLHF. The DNA sequence is given as TGTGCCAGTACAGAATACTATAATTCACCCCTCCACTTT.